This T cell receptor beta chain originates from a study of blood T cell repertoires in COVID-19. Clinical histories supplied by participants themselves formed the basis of cohort assignment. TCRdb keeps only in-frame clones here, not all; method: immunoSEQ multiplex PCR. The data show roughly 310,000 clones, about 88% seen once. The CDR3 sequence is 15 residues long. Trimming took off 0 bases at V and 4 bases at J, with 10 bases between the two ends. From germline, CDR1 is LNHNV and CDR2 YYDKDF (reference sequence). The sequenced material came from PBMCs or T cells enriched from blood (not recorded which). This sequence was found in a man aged 60-69 years who had recovered from COVID-19. The chain employs TRBV15 and TRBJ1-3; possibly TRBD1 for D (6 bases). The CDR3 nucleotides are TGTGCCACCAGCAGAGACGGGGGGCTAGGAAACACCATATATTTT. Protein: CATSRDGGLGNTIYF. Drawing the rest from reference TRBV15 and TRBJ1-3, the complete variable domain is DAMVIQNPRYQVTQFGKPVTLSCSQTLNHNVMYWYQQKSSQAPKLLFHYYDKDFNNEADTPDNFQSRRPNTSFCFLDIRSPGLGDTAMYLCATSRDGGLGNTIYFGEGSWLTVV.